The text below deals with one T cell receptor (beta chain). Its matching antigen is unknown. Some clones are missing from TCRdb's copy, which holds only in-frame ones; the method was immunoSEQ multiplex PCR. The sample holds more than 20,000 clones, approximately 95% seen once. This record belongs to a study of T cell clones after liver transplantation. Study-wide background: Blood was drawn pre-transplant, before withdrawal, and after full or failed withdrawal.

Study-level findings and limits: Low donor cell numbers restricted donor-reactive repertoire measurement in two subjects.

The source is a human patient who received a liver transplant. Some T cells may be transferred from the graft donor. Material: CD8+ T cells from blood, obtained less than 27 months after liver transplant.

This CDR3 reads CASSEVASGKYNEQFF. In DNA form, the CDR3 reads TGCGCCAGCAGTGAAGTTGCTAGCGGGAAATACAATGAGCAGTTCTTC. The rearrangement joins TRBV10-1 to TRBJ2-1; 9 bases match TRBD2. V was pared by 3 bases and J by 4 bases, with 7 bases of the junction left unmatched. Germline V gives CDR1 WNHNN, CDR2 SYGVQD (reference sequence). This CDR3 contains 16 residues.